One and the same sample provided the 28 T cell receptor beta chains below, sequenced in a study of cytomegalovirus exposure and HLA in healthy donors. PCR primers comprised 60 Vbeta and 13 Jbeta primers. The table came from immunoSEQ multiplex PCR; TCRdb's copy has only in-frame clones and leaves some out. The sample has just over 80,000 clones; 78% are singletons. Sequenced: PBMCs. These receptors were taken from a man between 18 and 35 years old in good health and CMV-seropositive.

This clone was seen just once. The chain uses TRBV4-2 and TRBJ2-7; TRBD2 agrees at 7 bases. Germline CDR1 reads LGHNA; CDR2 reads YNFKEQ. Trimming removed 4 bases from V and 4 bases from J; junction bases left unmatched: 1. The CDR3 is 12 residues long. CDR3 sequence reads: CASSPGGYEQYF. CDR3 nucleotide sequence: TGTGCCAGCAGCCCCGGGGGGTACGAGCAGTACTTC.

The gene calls are TRBV9 and TRBJ1-1; perhaps TRBD1 as D (5 bases). The CDR3 sequence is 15 residues long. The V end lost 3 bases, the J end lost 0 bases, and 12 bases lay between the germline ends. Germline assignment: CDR1 SGDLS and CDR2 YYNGEE. Here the CDR3 DNA reads TGTGCCAGCAGCGCCGTCGGGGGTGTGAACACTGAAGCTTTCTTT. Encoded protein: CASSAVGGVNTEAFF.

This clone was seen a few times. This chain links TRBV5-1 with TRBJ1-4, with 7 nucleotides matching TRBD1. This CDR3 contains 14 residues. Germline V gives CDR1 SGHRS, CDR2 YFSETQ. The V segment lost 4 bases and the J segment 8 bases; nucleotides outside the gene matches: 8. This chain's CDR3 is CASSGTAPGEKLFF. CDR3 nucleotides: TGCGCCAGCAGCGGGACAGCCCCAGGGGAAAAACTGTTTTTT.

CDR3: CAAQTGDSYEQYF. The DNA for the CDR3 is TGTGCCGCCCAGACAGGGGATTCCTACGAGCAGTACTTC. V is TRBV7-6 and J is TRBJ2-7, with 8 bases matching TRBD1. CDR1 and CDR2 (germline): SGHVS, FNYEAQ. The CDR3 consists of 13 residues. V lost 11 bases, J lost 1 base, and 7 bases stayed unmatched. Looking up the rest from reference TRBV7-6 and TRBJ2-7 gives the full variable domain: GAGVSQSPRYKVTKRGQDVALRCDPISGHVSLYWYRQALGQGPEFLTYFNYEAQQDKSGLPNDRFSAERPEGSISTLTIQRTEQRDSAMYRCAAQTGDSYEQYFGPGTRLTVT.

The chain employs TRBV5-1 and TRBJ1-2; maybe TRBD1 (5 bases). V was shortened by 4 bases and J by 7 bases, with 11 bases between the two germline ends. This CDR3 comprises 12 residues. Germline-derived CDR1 and CDR2 are SGHRS and YFSETQ. The CDR3 bases are TGCGCCAGCAGCGATAATGACAGTGGCTACACCTTC. Protein product: CASSDNDSGYTF.

This clone appeared a few times. The genes are TRBV7-9 and TRBJ1-4; no definite D call. The CDR3 consists of 17 residues. V gave up 5 bases and J gave up 3 bases, with 19 bases separating them. Germline V CDR1 and CDR2: SEHNR, FQNEAQ (reference sequence). The CDR3 spells CASSGEPSTAANEKLFF. DNA of the CDR3: TGTGCCAGCAGCGGAGAGCCCTCGACGGCTGCTAATGAAAAACTGTTTTTT.

This chain connects TRBV28 to TRBJ1-2; TRBD1 might be the D (6 bases). The V gene lost 2 bases and the J gene lost 4 bases, with 8 bases spanning the gap. Germline-derived CDR1 and CDR2 are MDHEN and SYDVKM. The CDR3 is 13 residues long. CDR3 DNA: TGTGCCAGCAGTTTAAGGGGGACCTATGGCTACACCTTC. Protein: CASSLRGTYGYTF.

V usage is TRBV13 and J usage is TRBJ2-7; maybe TRBD1 (5 bases). The CDR3 has 13 amino acids. Trimming took off 9 bases at V and 3 bases at J, with 15 bases between the two ends. Per the germline V gene, CDR1 is PRHDT and CDR2 is FYEKMQ (reference sequence). CDR3 sequence (DNA): TGTGCCAGTCAGTCCCGACAGAACTACGAGCAGTACTTC. Residues: CASQSRQNYEQYF.

This sequence joins TRBV15 and TRBJ1-3; unclear D gene. V lost 0 bases, J lost 1 base, and 7 bases lay in between. The CDR3 has 15 amino acids. Germline loops: CDR1 LNHNV, CDR2 YYDKDF (reference sequence). The CDR3: CATSREWRSGNTIYF. CDR3 nucleotides: TGTGCCACCAGCAGAGAATGGAGATCTGGAAACACCATATATTTT.

The chain recombines TRBV5-6 with TRBJ1-1; the match to TRBD1 covers 9 bases. Germline assignment: CDR1 SGHDT and CDR2 YYEEEE. This CDR3 is built from 13 residues. J gave up 6 bases and V 4 bases, and 4 bases lay outside the gene matches. DNA of the CDR3: TGTGCCAGCAGCGAGGACAGGGGACCTGAAGCTTTCTTT. Its protein is CASSEDRGPEAFF. Together with reference TRBV5-6 and TRBJ1-1, the CDR3 gives the full variable domain: DAGVTQSPTHLIKTRGQQVTLRCSPKSGHDTVSWYQQALGQGPQFIFQYYEEEERQRGNFPDRFSGHQFPNYSSELNVNALLLGDSALYLCASSEDRGPEAFFGQGTRLTVV.

CDR3 nucleotides: TGTGCCAGCAGCGACGGGAAAGTGGGTTTGAGCACTGAAGCTTTCTTT. Translation: CASSDGKVGLSTEAFF. The V call is TRBV7-9, the J call TRBJ1-1; D call uncertain. V lost 5 bases and J 4 bases, leaving 20 bases between the germline ends. CDR1 is SEHNR and CDR2 is FQNEAQ in the germline V gene (reference sequence). CDR3 size: 16 residues.

The chain couples TRBV5-5 to TRBJ1-4; D ambiguous. This CDR3 comprises 14 residues. Trimming removed 0 bases at V and 7 bases at J, with 10 bases between. Germline lookup yields CDR1 SGHKS and CDR2 YYEKEE (reference sequence). CDR3 in DNA: TGTGCCAGCAGCTTGGCCAGCCTAGTTGAAAAACTGTTTTTT. Protein product: CASSLASLVEKLFF.

The chain couples TRBV7-6 to TRBJ1-1, with D maybe TRBD1 (6 bases). Germline CDR1 reads SGHVS; CDR2 reads FNYEAQ. V lost 6 bases to trimming and J lost 0 bases, with 11 bases between them. The CDR3 is 14 residues long. For the CDR3, the DNA is TGTGCCAGCAGTCCAGGGGTATTGAACACTGAAGCTTTCTTT. Amino acids: CASSPGVLNTEAFF.

The rearrangement joins TRBV6-5 to TRBJ2-1, with D hard to call. Germline CDR1 is MNHEY and CDR2 is SVGAGI. Trimming removed 2 bases at V and 8 bases at J, with 7 bases between. This CDR3 has 12 residues. The chain's CDR3 is CASSYNRDEQFF. In DNA, the CDR3 is TGTGCCAGCAGTTACAATCGGGATGAGCAGTTCTTC.

The CDR3 reads CASSLGQGASGANVLTF. CDR3 nucleotides: TGTGCCAGCAGCTTGGGACAGGGTGCCTCTGGGGCCAACGTCCTGACTTTC. The J gene is TRBJ2-6, the V gene TRBV5-4; 7 bases line up with TRBD1. Germline CDR1 is SGHNT and CDR2 is YYREEE (reference sequence). The CDR3 sequence is 17 residues long. With V trimmed by 0 bases and J by 0 bases, 3 bases remained unmatched.

The J gene is TRBJ2-2, the V gene TRBV7-9; TRBD2 matches at 7 bases. V dropped 5 bases and J dropped 0; count of bases not matched to a gene: 6. Germline V gene sequence: CDR1 SEHNR, CDR2 FQNEAQ (reference sequence). The CDR3 runs 16 residues. CDR3 DNA: TGTGCCAGCAGCCTTTACGCGGGGGCGAACACCGGGGAGCTGTTTTTT. The encoded protein is CASSLYAGANTGELFF.

The rearrangement links TRBV28 to TRBJ2-3; 7 bases line up with TRBD2. The ends lost 6 bases at V and 4 bases at J; junction bases unmatched: 10. CDR1 is MDHEN and CDR2 is SYDVKM in the germline V gene. CDR3 length: 15 residues. For the CDR3, the DNA is TGTGCCAGCAGCCTAAGGGAGGGTGGGGCAGATACGCAGTATTTT. It translates to CASSLREGGADTQYF.

The chain carries TRBV10-2 and TRBJ2-7; D gene uncertain. CDR1 WSHSY and CDR2 SAAADI come from the germline V gene. The CDR3 contains 12 residues. With 4 bases removed from V and 4 bases from J, the gap between germline ends came to 8 bases. The CDR3 nucleotides are TGCGCCAGCAGTGGAGGCCAGTACGAGCAGTACTTC. Its translation is CASSGGQYEQYF.

V is TRBV12-5 and J is TRBJ1-1; 8 bases map to TRBD1. Trimming removed 5 bases from V and 4 bases from J; junction bases left unmatched: 3. The CDR3 contains 13 residues. The germline CDR1 and CDR2 sequences are LGHNT and FRNRAP. The CDR3, as DNA: TGTGCTAGTGGTATGGGACAGGCCACTGAAGCTTTCTTT. Its protein product is CASGMGQATEAFF.

The V gene is TRBV19, the J gene TRBJ2-7, with 11 bases matching TRBD2. Germline V CDR1 and CDR2: LNHDA, SQIVND (reference sequence). CDR3 size: 14 residues. The V and J ends lost 5 bases and 3 bases, in that order; junction bases with no gene match: 3. CDR3 residues: CASSRLAGSYEQYF. CDR3 sequence (DNA): TGTGCCAGTAGTCGACTAGCGGGGAGCTACGAGCAGTACTTC.

CDR3 region: CASRLTSGANEQFF. As DNA, the CDR3 is TGTGCCAGCAGATTGACTAGCGGGGCTAATGAGCAGTTCTTC. This chain joins TRBV6-1 and TRBJ2-1; the match to TRBD2 covers 11 bases. Germline CDR1 and CDR2: MNHNS and SASEGT. This CDR3 has 14 amino acids. The trim removed 6 bases at V and 7 bases at J, leaving 5 bases unmatched.

This clone was observed a single time. The chain combines TRBV28 with TRBJ2-7, with D uncertain. V lost 4 bases and J 3 bases, leaving 13 bases between the germline ends. The CDR3 runs to 14 residues. The germline gives CDR1 MDHEN, CDR2 SYDVKM. Here the CDR3 reads CASSYSGLGYEQYF. The DNA of the CDR3 is TGTGCCAGCAGTTATTCGGGTTTGGGCTACGAGCAGTACTTC.

The J gene is TRBJ2-7, the V gene TRBV28, with 9 bases that match TRBD1. The V gene's germline CDR1 is MDHEN and CDR2 SYDVKM. The CDR3 has 16 amino acids. V lost 6 bases, J lost 0 bases, and 9 bases stayed unmatched. The CDR3: CASSLFSGQGSYEQYF. In nucleotides, the CDR3 is TGTGCCAGCAGCCTGTTCTCGGGACAGGGCTCCTACGAGCAGTACTTC.

The chain couples TRBV25-1 to TRBJ2-1; 9 bases map to TRBD2. The germline V gene encodes CDR1 MGHDK and CDR2 SYGVNS. The V segment lost 7 bases and the J segment 6 bases; nucleotides outside the gene matches: 1. The CDR3 is made up of 12 amino acids. For the CDR3, the DNA is TGTGCCAGCAAAGCGGGAGGCAATGAGCAGTTCTTC. Translation gives CASKAGGNEQFF.

The V and J genes are TRBV2 and TRBJ1-2; 8 bases are a match to TRBD1. The germline gives CDR1 SNHLY, CDR2 FYNNEI. The CDR3 length is 15 residues. The ends lost 5 bases at V and 6 bases at J; junction bases unmatched: 11. The CDR3 loop reads CASSPRDRLWDGYTF. The DNA for the CDR3 is TGTGCCAGCAGTCCACGGGACAGGTTGTGGGATGGCTACACCTTC.

This chain links TRBV9 with TRBJ2-1, with 9 bases that match TRBD2. This CDR3 is 17 amino acids long. Trimming at V came to 0 bases and at J to 7 bases, leaving 11 bases not matched to a gene. Looked up from germline, CDR1 is SGDLS and CDR2 is YYNGEE. This CDR3 is CASSVGGGGRAGNEQFF. For the CDR3, the DNA is TGTGCCAGCAGCGTAGGAGGAGGCGGGAGGGCGGGGAATGAGCAGTTCTTC. Using reference TRBV9 and TRBJ2-1 for the parts outside the CDR3, the full variable domain is DSGVTQTPKHLITATGQRVTLRCSPRSGDLSVYWYQQSLDQGLQFLIQYYNGEERAKGNILERFSAQQFPDLHSELNLSSLELGDSALYFCASSVGGGGRAGNEQFFGPGTRLTVL.

This chain connects TRBV7-9 to TRBJ2-1; TRBD1 matches 8 bases. This CDR3 has 17 residues. Trimming at V came to 5 bases and at J to 5 bases, leaving 14 bases not matched to a gene. Germline CDR1 reads SEHNR; CDR2 reads FQNEAQ (reference sequence). As DNA, the CDR3 is TGTGCCAGCAGCCCTTCCCCCCCAGGGGGCGCCGACAATGAGCAGTTCTTC. This encodes CASSPSPPGGADNEQFF.

This clone was seen a few times. V is TRBV5-1 and J is TRBJ1-1; 7 nucleotides match TRBD1. After removal of 6 bases from V and 1 base from J, the junction contained 3 bases not matched to a gene. CDR1 and CDR2 (germline): SGHRS, YFSETQ. The CDR3 spans 13 residues. The CDR3 DNA reads as TGCGCCAGCACGGGACAGCAGAACACTGAAGCTTTCTTT. As protein: CASTGQQNTEAFF.